This T cell receptor (beta chain) was profiled in a study of CD8+CD57+ T cells in acquired aplastic anemia (dated by TCRdb to the late 2010s). Looking at the study overall: DNA extracted from sorted CD4+ and CD8+ cells had a mean of about 3.2 ug, with a range of roughly 0.17 to 27.4 ug. A CD8+CD57+ expansion meant a frequency higher than the mean frequency seen in healthy subjects.

Expansion of CD8+CD57+ cells had been shown by flow cytometry in the patients chosen for sequencing. Severe acquired aplastic anemia was diagnosed in all patients according to International Study of Aplastic Anemia and Agranulocytosis and Camitta criteria. Patients had received no therapy at the time of blood sampling. TCR repertoires of sorted CD4+ and CD8+ blood T cells from severe aplastic anemia patients and healthy subjects were deep-sequenced in the study. Patients were enrolled under clinicaltrials.gov protocols 00001620, 01623167, 00001397, 00071045, 00081523 and 00961064 in the USA. Ficoll-Paque density gradient centrifugation was used to isolate peripheral blood mononuclear cells. Before DNA was extracted, CD4+ and CD8+ T cells were sorted using either FACS or magnetic beads. V is reduced by 7 bases and J by 0 bases, leaving a spacing of 13 bases between them. From the cysteine up to the phenylalanine, the CDR3 has a length of 14 residues. CDR3 DNA only is kept here, 42 bases in frame from base 1. CDR1 and CDR2, per the germline V gene, are SGHRS and YFSETQ.

Beyond this particular receptor, the publication reports: Roughly 30 CD8+ CDR3 sequences were found to be shared between patients and controls, but these sequences appeared to be highly expressed in patients and within the immunodominant clones of the patients. CD8+ Simpson's diversity did not differ significantly between patients and healthy controls (P=0.060).

Profiling of TCR beta VDJ combinations and CDR3 sequences used genomic DNA as the template. TCR repertoire sequencing was run on an Illumina HiSeq 2000. Processing in the source paper ran as follows. TRBV/TRBJ rearrangement plots, CDR3 size and DJ length profiles, and Simpson's diversity index were used to assess repertoires. Whichever DNA sequence was most abundant in the deep sequencing data was defined as the immunodominant clone. CDR3 amino acid sequences were screened for sharing across subjects and compared with published repertoires and the VDJdb database. TCRdb reprocessed the public reads (quality trimming at Q25 with fastp, clone calling with MiXCR) and kept in-frame beta chains. For every CDR3 protein sequence, its rows merge into one entry that carries the most common genes and DNA. The V and J calls were not made by the authors but by TCRdb's processing. The sample profile shows 310,000 or so distinct CDR3 sequences; 50% to 65% of them were found once. The ten top clones hold around 1.3% of the sample.

This clonotype was counted a few times. Its recognized antigen is unknown. No quality values exist for individual bases; no much larger clone is one base distant. The sample comprised sorted CD4+, CD8+, or CD8+CD57+ T cells (not recorded which) from PBMCs. This sequence uses TRBV5-1 and TRBJ1-1; a confident D gene designation cannot be given. The source is a human donor with aplastic anemia. The nucleotide sequence reads TGCGCCAGCCGATCGGCACCGTTGAACACTGAAGCTTTCTTT. Translated, it gives CASRSAPLNTEAFF. With the rest looked up from the reference TRBV5-1 and TRBJ1-1 genes rather than sequenced, the full variable domain is KAGVTQTPRYLIKTRGQQVTLSCSPISGHRSVSWYQQTPGQGLQFLFEYFSETQRNKGNFPGRFSGRQFSNSRSEMNVSTLELGDSALYLCASRSAPLNTEAFFGQGTRLTVV.